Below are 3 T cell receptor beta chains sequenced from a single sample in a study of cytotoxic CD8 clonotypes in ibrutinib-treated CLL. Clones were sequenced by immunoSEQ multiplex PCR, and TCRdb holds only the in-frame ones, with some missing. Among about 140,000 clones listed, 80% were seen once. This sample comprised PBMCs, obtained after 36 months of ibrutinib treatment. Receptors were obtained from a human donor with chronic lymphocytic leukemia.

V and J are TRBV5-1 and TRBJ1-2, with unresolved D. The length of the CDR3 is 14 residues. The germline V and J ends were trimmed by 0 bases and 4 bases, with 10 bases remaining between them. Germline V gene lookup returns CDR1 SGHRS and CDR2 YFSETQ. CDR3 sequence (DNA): TGCGCCAGCAGCTTGGTGGCCAATGCCTATGGCTACACCTTC. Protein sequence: CASSLVANAYGYTF.

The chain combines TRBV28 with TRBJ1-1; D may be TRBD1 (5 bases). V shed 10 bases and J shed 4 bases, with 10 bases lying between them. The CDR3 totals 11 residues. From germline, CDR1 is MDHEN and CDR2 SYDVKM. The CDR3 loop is CAILGLTEAFF. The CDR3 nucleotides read TGTGCCATCCTGGGGCTCACTGAAGCTTTCTTT.

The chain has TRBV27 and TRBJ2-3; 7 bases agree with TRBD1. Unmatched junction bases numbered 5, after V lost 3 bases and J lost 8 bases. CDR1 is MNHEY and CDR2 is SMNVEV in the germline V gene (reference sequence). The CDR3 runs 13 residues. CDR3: CASSFLTGATQYF. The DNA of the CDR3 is TGTGCCAGCAGTTTCCTCACAGGGGCTACGCAGTATTTT.